Following are 25 T cell receptor beta chains from one sample sequenced in a study of tissue T cells after allogeneic stem cell transplantation (dated by TCRdb to between 2021 and 2024). The sample's time point label is to be understood as: mouse harvest day 7 after allogeneic transplant. Mouse grafts combined 10^7 T-cell-depleted bone marrow cells with 10^6 splenic CD5+ T cells, given via tail vein injection. Receptor amplification or capture employed the immunoSEQ multiplex PCR assay. The table was pulled from immuneACCESS by TCRdb, which kept in-frame rearrangements only. Such tables lose some clones; where checked, under half of the loss comes from unresolved V genes, and the rest has no known cause. The sample profile shows thousands of clones; around 50% of them were found once. The biggest ten clones account for roughly 4% of the sample. Sample: gut tissue. These receptors originate from a female BALB/c mouse given C57BL/6 T cells with graft-versus-host disease after an allogeneic hematopoietic cell transplant.

Points on this clone: Gene names and germline refer to mouse. From the germline J gene comes the end of the CDR3, since the read stops 1 residue before it. This chain connects TRBV31 to TRBJ2-1, with TRBD2 identical over 7 bases. CDR3 length: 16 amino acids. J was trimmed by 0 bases and V by 0 bases; bases with no gene match: 5. Germline values: CDR1 GKSSPN, CDR2 SITVG. This CDR3 is CAWSLGLVNNYAEQFF. Partial CDR3 DNA: TGTGCCTGGAGTCTTGGACTGGTGAATAACTATGCTGAGCAGTTC.

About this clone itself: Genes and germline are mouse. The read ends 1 residue before the CDR3 terminus; that terminus is restored from the germline J gene. The chain has TRBV26 and TRBJ2-4; D is unclear. The V gene's germline CDR1 is KGHPV and CDR2 FQNQEV (reference sequence). With 1 base removed from V and 0 bases from J, the gap between germline ends came to 5 bases. The CDR3 runs to 14 residues. The CDR3: CASSLLGSQNTLYF. Incomplete CDR3 DNA: TGTGCCAGCAGTCTGTTAGGTAGTCAAAACACCTTGTAC.

In this sample, this clone turned up a few times. The germline and genes are mouse ones. The read halts 1 residue ahead of the CDR3 end, with the missing end drawn from the germline J gene. The V call is TRBV16, the J call TRBJ2-7; 11 nucleotides line up with TRBD2. V lost 6 bases to trimming and J lost 4 bases; unmatched junction nucleotides: 5. Germline CDR1 and CDR2: SGHSA and FRNQAP. The CDR3 length is 14 residues. The sequenced part of the CDR3 DNA is TGTGCAAGCAGAACCGGGACTGGGGGTTATGAACAGTAC. Translation: CASRTGTGGYEQY. The entire CDR3 protein reads CASRTGTGGYEQYF.

About this clone: Mouse gene names and germline throughout. The CDR3 is cut off 1 residue early in the read; its end comes from the germline J gene. The chain combines TRBV1 with TRBJ2-4; D is possibly TRBD1 or TRBD2 (5 bases each). This CDR3 contains 14 residues. CDR1 is NSQYPW and CDR2 is LRSPGD in the germline V gene (reference sequence). Trimming shortened V by 0 bases and J by 4 bases, and 8 bases separated the two germline ends. CDR3: CTCSADRGKNTLYF. Partial CDR3 DNA: TGCACCTGCAGTGCAGATCGGGGGAAAAACACCTTGTAC.

As regards this clone: Here the gene names and germline are mouse. The read ends 1 residue before the CDR3 terminus; that terminus is restored from the germline J gene. This chain uses TRBV5 with TRBJ2-1; the D is unclear. Germline V CDR1 and CDR2: LGHNA, YNLKQL (reference sequence). The CDR3 totals 14 residues. V was cut by 2 bases and J by 0 bases, with 5 bases left in between. CDR3 DNA (partial): TGTGCCAGCAGCCAATCAGATAACTATGCTGAGCAGTTC. Amino acids: CASSQSDNYAEQF. The complete CDR3 reads CASSQSDNYAEQFF.

Notes on this clone: The gene names here belong to mouse. The read terminates 1 residue before the CDR3 end, so the remaining end is supplied by the germline J gene. This rearrangement joins TRBV3 to TRBJ2-1, with 7 bases lining up with TRBD2. CDR3 length equals 13 residues. J lost 9 bases, V lost 3 bases, and 5 bases had no gene match. Germline CDR1 and CDR2: SNHLY and FYNGKV (reference sequence). The DNA read from the CDR3 is TGTGCCAGCAGCTTCCTGGGGGAGGGTGAGCAGTTC. Its protein product is CASSFLGEGEQF. The entire CDR3 protein is CASSFLGEGEQFF. The complete variable domain, with remaining parts taken from reference TRBV3 and TRBJ2-1, reads GPKVLQIPSHQIIDMGQMVTLNCDPVSNHLYFYWYKQILGQQMEFLVNFYNGKVMEKSKLFKDQFSVERPDGSYFTLKIQPTALEDSAVYFCASSFLGEGEQFFGPGTRLTVL.

This clone was picked up a small number of times. Gene names and germline match the mouse. The read ends 1 residue before the CDR3 terminus; that terminus is restored from the germline J gene. V is TRBV14 and J is TRBJ2-7, with 7 bases fitting TRBD1. The CDR3 covers 12 residues. Germline trimming cut 6 bases from V and 7 bases from J; bases unmatched to any gene: 7. Germline V CDR1 and CDR2: SGHDT, FRDEAV. CDR3 amino acids: CASTAGGGEQYF. The sequenced part of the CDR3 DNA is TGTGCCAGCACGGCAGGGGGAGGGGAACAGTAC.

This clone was seen more than once but under ten times. Here the gene names and germline are mouse. The read finishes 1 residue shy of the CDR3 end, and the germline J gene is used to complete it. V is TRBV1 and J is TRBJ2-4; TRBD2 is a possible D gene (5 bases). V lost 3 bases to trimming and J lost 1 base, with 5 bases between them. The CDR3 spans 13 residues. Germline V gives CDR1 NSQYPW, CDR2 LRSPGD (reference sequence). The CDR3 DNA, read in part, is TGCACCTGCAGTGCTGGGGGTCAAAACACCTTGTAC. It encodes CTCSAGGQNTLY. The CDR3 reads in full as CTCSAGGQNTLYF.

This clone has only a few counts. The genes and germline here are from mouse. Coverage ceases 1 residue before the CDR3 finishes, and the germline J gene fills in the end. This chain joins TRBV3 and TRBJ2-7, with TRBD2 matching over 9 bases. CDR3 size: 14 residues. Germline assignment: CDR1 SNHLY and CDR2 FYNGKV (reference sequence). Trimming cost V 1 base and J 2 bases; bases outside gene matches: 0. The covered CDR3 bases are TGTGCCAGCAGCTTAGGGACTGGGGCCTATGAACAGTAC. Translated: CASSLGTGAYEQY. The whole CDR3 protein reads CASSLGTGAYEQYF. Combining the CDR3 with reference TRBV3 and TRBJ2-7 gives the whole variable domain GPKVLQIPSHQIIDMGQMVTLNCDPVSNHLYFYWYKQILGQQMEFLVNFYNGKVMEKSKLFKDQFSVERPDGSYFTLKIQPTALEDSAVYFCASSLGTGAYEQYFGPGTRLTVL.

A remark on this clone: Gene names refer to mouse genes. The sequenced fragment ends 1 residue before the CDR3 boundary, so the rest is inferred from the germline J gene. This chain connects TRBV2 to TRBJ2-7, with 9 nucleotides matching TRBD2. After removal of 0 bases from V and 7 bases from J, the junction contained 7 bases not matched to a gene. The germline V gene encodes CDR1 LGHNA and CDR2 YSYQKL. The CDR3 extends over 15 amino acids. The sequenced part of the CDR3 DNA is TGTGCCAGCAGCCAAGATGTCTGGGGGGGGCTAGAACAGTAC. Residues: CASSQDVWGGLEQY. The whole CDR3 sequence is CASSQDVWGGLEQYF.

This clone was recorded a few times. The genes and germline here are from mouse. The DNA ends 1 residue before the CDR3 does, and the rest of the CDR3 is filled in from the germline J gene. The V call is TRBV13-1, the J call TRBJ1-1; no reliable D call. V lost 0 bases, J lost 1 base, and 4 bases lay in between. The germline V gene encodes CDR1 NSHNY and CDR2 SYGAGN. The length of the CDR3 is 13 residues. The part of the CDR3 DNA that was read is TGTGCCAGCAGTGATGGGGTAAACACAGAAGTCTTC. Protein: CASSDGVNTEVF. The full CDR3 protein is CASSDGVNTEVFF.

Remarks on this clone: Any gene name here is a mouse gene name. CDR3 bases read: TGTGCCAGCAGCCGCCGGCAGGGAGGACAAGACACCCAGTAC. It encodes CASSRRQGGQDTQY. From start to end, the CDR3 is CASSRRQGGQDTQYF. This chain links TRBV3 with TRBJ2-5, with a possible D match to TRBD1 (5 bases). The read is 1 residue too short to cover the CDR3 end, so that end is filled in from the germline J gene. The V and J ends lost 5 bases and 3 bases respectively, with 15 bases between them. This CDR3 contains 15 residues. Per germline, CDR1 SNHLY and CDR2 FYNGKV (reference sequence). The variable domain in full, with the rest retrieved from reference TRBV3 and TRBJ2-5, is GPKVLQIPSHQIIDMGQMVTLNCDPVSNHLYFYWYKQILGQQMEFLVNFYNGKVMEKSKLFKDQFSVERPDGSYFTLKIQPTALEDSAVYFCASSRRQGGQDTQYFGPGTRLLVL.

The sample holds a few counts of this clone. Gene names and germline refer to mouse. The read comes to an end 1 residue before the CDR3 does, leaving the germline J gene to fill in the end. The V and J genes are TRBV26 and TRBJ2-7; TRBD1 matches 12 bases. CDR1 and CDR2 from the germline V gene are KGHPV and FQNQEV (reference sequence). CDR3 size: 14 residues. V lost 3 bases, J lost 7 bases, and 4 bases stayed unmatched. The DNA read from the CDR3 is TGTGCCAGCAGTCTCCGGGACAGGGGGCGGGAACAGTAC. Protein product: CASSLRDRGREQY. The whole CDR3 protein is CASSLRDRGREQYF.

Notes on this clone: Mouse names are used for the genes. The read ends 1 residue early relative to the CDR3; the germline J gene fills the gap. This chain connects TRBV13-1 to TRBJ2-5; D remains ambiguous. Trimming took 1 base from V and 0 from J, leaving 6 bases between them. Germline V gene sequence: CDR1 NSHNY, CDR2 SYGAGN. The CDR3 runs to 14 residues. CDR3 sequence: CASSDRGNQDTQYF. CDR3 DNA, as far as it was read: TGTGCCAGCAGTGATCGGGGTAACCAAGACACCCAGTAC.

In its sample, this clone was seen a few times. These gene names are mouse names. The read falls 1 residue short of the CDR3 end, and the missing part is taken from the germline J gene. The V and J genes are TRBV20 and TRBJ2-5, with 7 bases aligning to TRBD1. CDR1 is GFQATS, CDR2 STVNSAI, per germline. This CDR3 has 15 amino acids. Germline trimming cut 0 bases from V and 1 base from J; bases unmatched to any gene: 4. The DNA read from the CDR3 is TGTGGTGCTAGGGAACAGGGGCGCCACCAAGACACCCAGTAC. Translated, it gives CGAREQGRHQDTQY. The entire CDR3 protein reads CGAREQGRHQDTQYF.

Note on this clone: Gene names and germline refer to mouse. The read finishes 1 residue shy of the CDR3 end, and the germline J gene is used to complete it. This sequence joins TRBV16 and TRBJ1-4; D remains unclear. The CDR3 is made up of 14 amino acids. CDR1 SGHSA and CDR2 FRNQAP come from the germline V gene. Trimming pared 0 bases from V and 4 bases from J, leaving 6 bases between. The CDR3 sequence: CASSLEGGNERLFF. Partial CDR3 DNA: TGTGCAAGCAGCTTAGAGGGAGGCAACGAAAGATTATTT.

On this clone: Each gene name is a mouse one. The CDR3 end is not reached by the read, which stops 1 residue before it; the germline J gene fills it in. The chain uses TRBV12-1 and TRBJ2-1, with TRBD1 matching 10 bases. CDR3 size: 14 residues. The trim removed 0 bases at V and 5 bases at J, leaving 0 bases unmatched. The germline V gene has CDR1 SGHSN and CDR2 HYEKVE. The CDR3 protein is CASSLGTGDAEQFF. CDR3 DNA, as far as it was read: TGTGCCAGCTCTCTCGGGACAGGGGATGCTGAGCAGTTC. The full variable domain, in which reference TRBV12-1 and TRBJ2-1 provide the parts outside the CDR3, is DSGVVQSPRHIIKEKGGRSVLTCIPISGHSNVVWYQQTLGKELKFLIQHYEKVERDKGFLPSRFSVQQFDDYHSEMNMSALELEDSAMYFCASSLGTGDAEQFFGPGTRLTVL.

This clone was counted a few times. Here the gene names and germline are mouse. The observed sequence ends 1 residue before the CDR3 terminus, with the missing tail filled in from the germline J gene. This chain connects TRBV16 to TRBJ2-7; the D gene could be TRBD1 or TRBD2 (5 bases each). V was trimmed by 0 bases and J by 7 bases, leaving 10 bases between them. The CDR3 spans 13 residues. In germline, CDR1 is SGHSA, CDR2 FRNQAP. The CDR3 sequence is CASSLEEGQEQYF. The part of the CDR3 DNA that was read is TGTGCAAGCAGCTTAGAAGAGGGGCAAGAACAGTAC.

In the case of this clone: Any gene name here is a mouse gene name. The read terminates 1 residue ahead of where the CDR3 ends, so the germline J gene completes it. The J gene is TRBJ1-5, the V gene TRBV26; 8 positions match TRBD1. The CDR3 sequence is 16 residues long. Trimming removed 4 bases from V and 0 bases from J; junction bases left unmatched: 5. Germline assignment: CDR1 KGHPV and CDR2 FQNQEV (reference sequence). The sequenced CDR3 bases are TGTGCCAGCAGTCCCGGGACAGGATATAACAACCAGGCTCCGCTT. This sequence encodes CASSPGTGYNNQAPL. The whole CDR3 protein reads CASSPGTGYNNQAPLF.

This clone counts as medium-sized. The listed genes are named as in mouse. The read terminates 1 residue ahead of where the CDR3 ends, so the germline J gene completes it. The identical CDR3 is also encoded by other nucleotide sequences in the sample. This chain links TRBV26 with TRBJ1-3, with 11 bases matching TRBD1. The CDR3 runs 15 residues. Germline V gives CDR1 KGHPV, CDR2 FQNQEV (reference sequence). Germline trimming cut 6 bases from V and 2 bases from J; bases unmatched to any gene: 3. This CDR3 is CASSLGQGAGNTLYF. The sequenced part of the CDR3 DNA is TGTGCCAGCAGCCTGGGACAGGGGGCTGGAAATACGCTCTAT.

The sample holds a few counts of this clone. Germline and genes: mouse. The read comes to an end 1 residue before the CDR3 does, leaving the germline J gene to fill in the end. The chain uses TRBV13-2 and TRBJ2-7, with 7 positions matching TRBD2. This CDR3 is built from 13 residues. With 1 base clipped from V and 4 bases from J, the junction kept 2 bases outside the gene matches. CDR1 and CDR2 (germline): NNHNN, SYGAGS (reference sequence). The CDR3: CASGDMGGYEQYF. The part of the CDR3 DNA that was read is TGTGCCAGCGGTGATATGGGGGGATATGAACAGTAC.

On this clone: The gene names here belong to mouse. The observed sequence ends 1 residue before the CDR3 terminus, with the missing tail filled in from the germline J gene. This sequence joins TRBV3 and TRBJ1-3; D not resolved. Trimming removed 5 bases from V and 0 bases from J, with 5 bases in between. Germline V CDR1 and CDR2: SNHLY, FYNGKV (reference sequence). The length of the CDR3 is 13 residues. CDR3 region: CASSGYSGNTLYF. The CDR3 bases that were read are TGTGCCAGCAGCGGATATTCTGGAAATACGCTCTAT.

This clone showed up just once. Mouse names are used for the genes. Incomplete CDR3 DNA: TGTGCTAGCAGTCAGGGAGAAGTCTTC. Translation gives CASSQGEVF. In full, the CDR3 reads CASSQGEVFF. The chain uses TRBV29 and TRBJ1-1; D possibly corresponds to TRBD1 (5 bases). The observed sequence ends 1 residue before the CDR3 terminus, with the missing tail filled in from the germline J gene. CDR1 and CDR2 from the germline V gene are MSHET and SYDVDS. V was pared by 5 bases and J by 7 bases, with 5 bases between. The CDR3 sequence is 10 residues long.

Of note for this clone: Mouse gene names apply. The CDR3 end falls 1 residue outside the read, so it is completed with the germline J gene. J is TRBJ1-1 and V is TRBV24; tentatively, D is TRBD1 (5 bases). The CDR3 spans 15 residues. Germline CDR1 and CDR2: KGHTA and FRNEEI. V lost 0 bases, J lost 0 bases, and 8 bases lay in between. CDR3 protein: CASSLYATANTEVFF. Partial CDR3 DNA: TGTGCCAGCAGTCTGTATGCGACAGCAAACACAGAAGTCTTC.

On this clone itself: Mouse gene names and germline throughout. Read coverage stops 1 residue before the CDR3 terminus; the germline J gene supplies the remainder. The chain has TRBV26 and TRBJ1-1; TRBD1 agrees at 7 bases. The germline gives CDR1 KGHPV, CDR2 FQNQEV (reference sequence). The CDR3 runs to 13 residues. The J segment lost 3 bases and the V segment lost 6 bases, leaving 4 bases of the junction unmatched. The CDR3 loop is CASSHRGDTEVFF. CDR3 DNA (partial): TGTGCCAGCAGCCACAGGGGTGACACAGAAGTCTTC.